These T cell receptor beta chains were read from a single sample in a study of blood T cell repertoires in COVID-19. The repertoire was sequenced with immunoSEQ multiplex PCR; TCRdb's copy has only in-frame clones and lacks some. The sample consists of about 250,000 clones, around 88% of them appearing once. The sequenced material came from peripheral blood. The receptor source for this set is a man at least 80 years old with acute or convalescent COVID-19. Each CDR3 is given with its conserved first and last residue.

j_call	cdr3_length	v_call	cdr3_aa
TRBJ2-4	13	TRBV10-3	CATGGTSKNIQYF
TRBJ2-1	13	TRBV29-1	CSCASGLINEQFF
TRBJ2-3	13	TRBV9	CATTNADTDTQYF
TRBJ2-1	15	TRBV7-8	CASRKASGGHNEQFF
TRBJ1-3	15	TRBV6-2/TRBV6-3	CASSRIPRGRDTIYF
TRBJ2-3	16	TRBV5-1	CASSSLAGVSTDTQYF
TRBJ2-1	15	TRBV7-2	CASSYLAATYNEQFF
TRBJ1-4	15	TRBV7-9	CASSLGGREEEKLFF
TRBJ2-1	12	TRBV2	CASSWDREEQFF
TRBJ2-1	14	TRBV7-3	CASSFSGRVNEQFF
TRBJ2-3	14	TRBV5-1	CASRLARNTDTQYF
TRBJ2-3	15	TRBV9	CASSVEPRAADTQYF
TRBJ1-2	13	TRBV6-5	CASSYTGGSGYTF
TRBJ2-7	15	TRBV10-3	CAIRGGDGGSYEQYF
TRBJ2-1	18	TRBV7-3	CASSLASGRGVTYNEQFF
TRBJ2-2	15	TRBV19	CASSIDRRETRELFF
TRBJ1-1	15	TRBV6-5	CASSYTTGTNTEAFF
TRBJ2-3	16	TRBV7-6	CASSLALQGSTDTQYF